The 12 T cell receptor beta chains below all came from one sample that was sequenced in a study of beta chain features in type 1 diabetes. The entirety of the isolated RNA underwent reverse transcription, so expressed TCRB transcripts were sequenced. Clones were read by immunoSEQ multiplex PCR, and TCRdb kept only the in-frame ones, dropping some. The sample carries around 500,000 clones, approximately 30% recorded once. Input material: naive CD4+ T cells from blood. All receptors come from a man younger than 35 in good health.

The chain employs TRBV7-9 and TRBJ1-3; unclear D gene. The V gene lost 6 bases and the J gene lost 1 base, with 25 bases spanning the gap. Germline values: CDR1 SEHNR, CDR2 FQNEAQ (reference sequence). CDR3 length: 19 residues. The CDR3 DNA is TGTGCCAGCAGGTCACGCCCCCGGGGAGCCACTACTTCTGGAAACACCATATATTTT. Its protein product is CASRSRPRGATTSGNTIYF. The complete variable domain, with remaining parts taken from reference TRBV7-9 and TRBJ1-3, reads DTGVSQNPRHKITKRGQNVTFRCDPISEHNRLYWYRQTLGQGPEFLTYFQNEAQLEKSRLLSDRFSAERPKGSFSTLEIQRTEQGDSAMYLCASRSRPRGATTSGNTIYFGEGSWLTVV.

This clone was counted only a few times. The sample carries other DNA sequences with the same CDR3. This rearrangement joins TRBV14 to TRBJ2-5; TRBD1 might be the D (5 bases). The CDR3 loop spans 15 amino acids. Germline loops: CDR1 SGHDN, CDR2 FVKESK. Trimming removed 1 base at V and 5 bases at J, with 14 bases between. DNA of the CDR3: TGTGCCAGCAGCCAAGGGGGCGGCCCCGGGGAGACCCAGTACTTC. As protein: CASSQGGGPGETQYF.

About this clone: The same CDR3 is also encoded by other DNA sequences in this sample. The rearrangement joins TRBV7-2 to TRBJ2-7; 11 bases match TRBD2. V shed 1 base, J shed 1 base, and the junction held 0 bases outside the gene matches. CDR3 size: 15 residues. Germline V gene sequence: CDR1 SGHTA, CDR2 FQGNSA. This CDR3 reads CASSLGLAGSYEQYF. CDR3 coding DNA: TGTGCCAGCAGCTTAGGACTAGCGGGGTCCTACGAGCAGTACTTC.

The V and J genes are TRBV7-9 and TRBJ2-5, with D tentatively TRBD1 (6 bases). V dropped 3 bases and J dropped 5 bases, with 13 bases sitting between them. Germline CDR1 SEHNR, CDR2 FQNEAQ (reference sequence). The CDR3 spans 14 residues. As DNA, the CDR3 is TGTGCCAGCAGCTTCGGGACACTCGTGGAGACCCAGTACTTC. Its translation: CASSFGTLVETQYF.

The chain links TRBV15 to TRBJ2-1, with a possible D match to TRBD2 (5 bases). The V gene lost 1 base and the J gene lost 1 base, with 11 bases spanning the gap. The germline CDR1 and CDR2 sequences are LNHNV and YYDKDF (reference sequence). The CDR3 totals 16 residues. The CDR3 protein is CATSRVYGESYNEQFF. As DNA, the CDR3 is TGTGCCACCAGCAGAGTATACGGGGAATCCTACAATGAGCAGTTCTTC.

This chain joins TRBV10-3 and TRBJ2-7; possibly TRBD1 for D (5 bases). V was clipped by 4 bases and J by 0 bases, with 10 bases between them. This CDR3 has 14 residues. Germline-derived CDR1 and CDR2 are ENHRY and SYGVKD. The CDR3 DNA sequence: TGTGCCATCAGTGTCCTCGGACACTCCTACGAGCAGTACTTC. This encodes CAISVLGHSYEQYF.

This clone was recorded a few times. The CDR3 region is CASSRETSGSYEQYF. The CDR3 DNA is TGTGCCAGCAGCCGCGAGACTAGCGGGAGCTACGAGCAGTACTTC. This rearrangement joins TRBV4-2 to TRBJ2-7, with 12 bases lining up with TRBD2. The CDR3 spans 15 residues. Unmatched junction bases numbered 4, after V lost 4 bases and J lost 3 bases. CDR1 and CDR2 (germline): LGHNA, YNFKEQ.

This rearrangement joins TRBV10-3 to TRBJ2-3; 9 bases fit TRBD2. Germline lookup yields CDR1 ENHRY and CDR2 SYGVKD. This CDR3 is 16 amino acids long. The J segment lost 2 bases and the V segment lost 2 bases, leaving 5 bases of the junction unmatched. This CDR3 reads CAISENLAGNTDTQYF. The CDR3 DNA is TGTGCCATCAGTGAGAATCTAGCGGGGAACACAGATACGCAGTATTTT.

In its sample, this clone was seen a few times. V gene TRBV14 combines with J gene TRBJ2-1; 8 nucleotides align to TRBD1. The length of the CDR3 is 14 residues. V gave up 4 bases and J gave up 6 bases; unmatched junction bases: 5. Germline V gene sequence: CDR1 SGHDN, CDR2 FVKESK. The CDR3 DNA sequence: TGTGCCAGCAGCCGCCGAGGGACAGGCAATGAGCAGTTCTTC. It specifies CASSRRGTGNEQFF.

The rearrangement links TRBV4-1 to TRBJ2-7, with D hard to call. CDR1 MGHRA and CDR2 YSYEKL come from the germline V gene. Trimming took 4 bases from V and 5 from J, leaving 15 bases between them. The CDR3 consists of 14 residues. CDR3 nucleotides: TGCGCCAGCAGCCGCGAATTGGAGATCCACGAGCAGTACTTC. It translates to CASSRELEIHEQYF.

The rearrangement links TRBV4-1 to TRBJ2-2, with 8 bases matching TRBD1. The V segment lost 4 bases and the J segment 6 bases; nucleotides outside the gene matches: 10. The germline gives CDR1 MGHRA, CDR2 YSYEKL. The CDR3 covers 16 residues. CDR3 coding DNA: TGCGCCAGCAGCCCGCGGACAGGGTTTGATTCCGGGGAGCTGTTTTTT. Its translation: CASSPRTGFDSGELFF.

The V call is TRBV30, the J call TRBJ1-4; D remains ambiguous. Germline V CDR1 and CDR2: GTSNPN, SVGIG (reference sequence). Trimming stripped 0 bases from V and 10 bases from J, with 12 bases between. This CDR3 region has 13 residues. In DNA, the CDR3 is TGTGCCTGGAGTGTACAGTCCGAAAGAAAACTGTTTTTT. Translation: CAWSVQSERKLFF.